This TCR beta chain originates from a study of T cell responses to AZD1222 COVID-19 vaccine. The protocol was immunoSEQ multiplex PCR, while the TCRdb copy is restricted to in-frame clones and leaves out a portion. The sample yields over 150,000 clones, about 91% seen once. J lost 0 bases, V lost 2 bases, and 11 bases had no gene match. CDR3 length: 20 residues. In germline, CDR1 is MGHRA, CDR2 YSYEKL. The material sequenced was peripheral blood, taken 28 days after the second AZD1222 dose. V and J are TRBV4-1 and TRBJ1-3, with 12 bases matching TRBD1. The receptor comes from an adult who received the AZD1222 COVID-19 vaccine. The CDR3 reads CASSQKGTGGQRSSGNTIYF. CDR3 DNA sequence: TGCGCCAGCAGCCAAAAGGGGACAGGGGGCCAAAGAAGCTCTGGAAACACCATATATTTT.